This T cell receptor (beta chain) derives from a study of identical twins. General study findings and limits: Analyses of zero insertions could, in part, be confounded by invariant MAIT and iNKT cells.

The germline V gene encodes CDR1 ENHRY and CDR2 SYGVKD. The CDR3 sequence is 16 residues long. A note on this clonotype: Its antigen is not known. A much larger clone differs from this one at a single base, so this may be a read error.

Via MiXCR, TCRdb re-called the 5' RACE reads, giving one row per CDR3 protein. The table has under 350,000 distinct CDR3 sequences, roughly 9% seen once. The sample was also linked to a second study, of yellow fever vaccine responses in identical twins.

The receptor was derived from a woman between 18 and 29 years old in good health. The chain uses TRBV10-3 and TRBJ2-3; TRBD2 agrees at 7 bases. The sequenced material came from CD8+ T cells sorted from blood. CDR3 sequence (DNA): TGTGCCGTCAGTGAGTCGACGGGGGGTAGCACAGATACGCAGTATTTT. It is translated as CAVSESTGGSTDTQYF.